These 28 T cell receptor beta chains came from one sample sequenced in a study of vaccination and CD4 T cells after COVID-19. Treatment reported: approximately 9-day PBMC culture with coronavirus spike peptide pools or control peptides (ViraFEST assay). Gathered ahead of the COVID-19 pandemic (2011-2018) were the CD4+ T cells of the unexposed donor. Scientists ran DNA taken from cultured CD4+ T cells through the Oncomine TCR Beta short-read assay for sequencing. Each CDR3 protein is one row after TCRdb ran MiXCR on the PCR reads. Of 4,000 to 5,500 distinct CDR3 sequences listed, 60% are singletons. No antigens are known for them. Sequenced: CD4+ T cells from blood, cultured in vitro. These receptors came from a human donor in good health.

The chain couples TRBV29-1 to TRBJ1-1; no reliable D call. CDR3 length equals 12 residues. Germline lookup yields CDR1 SQVTM and CDR2 ANQGSEA. V gave up 7 bases and J gave up 0 bases, with 9 bases separating them. CDR3 region: CSAHQLNTEAFF. The CDR3 DNA reads TGCAGCGCTCATCAGCTGAACACTGAAGCTTTCTTT.

V gene TRBV7-2 combines with J gene TRBJ2-1, with 8 bases aligning to TRBD2. Germline V CDR1 and CDR2: SGHTA, FQGNSA. CDR3 length equals 15 residues. The J segment lost 1 base and the V segment lost 7 bases, leaving 6 bases of the junction unmatched. The CDR3 is CASTTSVASYNEQFF. As DNA, the CDR3 is TGTGCCAGCACGACTAGCGTGGCGTCCTACAATGAGCAGTTCTTC.

This clonotype was observed a single time. The rearrangement joins TRBV25-1 to TRBJ2-1; D assignment may be TRBD1 or TRBD2 (6 bases each). This CDR3 contains 15 residues. The ends were cut back, 1 base at V and 6 bases at J, with 13 bases in the middle. Germline V lookup: CDR1 MGHDK, CDR2 SYGVNS. CDR3: CASSELVQGGNEQFF. The CDR3 region has the DNA TGTGCCAGCAGTGAATTAGTACAGGGAGGCAATGAGCAGTTCTTC. The variable domain in full, with the rest retrieved from reference TRBV25-1 and TRBJ2-1, is EADIYQTPRYLVIGTGKKITLECSQTMGHDKMYWYQQDPGMELHLIHYSYGVNSTEKGDLSSESTVSRIRTEHFPLTLESARPSHTSQYLCASSELVQGGNEQFFGPGTRLTVL.

This clonotype appeared a few times. The chain links TRBV20-1 to TRBJ1-5; D is perhaps TRBD1 (6 bases). Germline lookup yields CDR1 DFQATT and CDR2 SNEGSKA (reference sequence). Trimming took 6 bases from V and 1 from J, leaving 13 bases between them. CDR3 length: 14 residues. CDR3 in DNA: TGCAGTGCCTCCAGGGGTACCAGCAATCAGCCCCAGCATTTT. This sequence encodes CSASRGTSNQPQHF.

V and J are TRBV11-3 and TRBJ2-3, with TRBD2 identical over 10 bases. Trimming removed 5 bases from V and 1 base from J; junction bases left unmatched: 6. This CDR3 spans 16 amino acids. Germline values: CDR1 SGHNT, CDR2 YENEEA. The CDR3 DNA sequence: TGTGCCAGCAGCATCAAAGGGACTAGCGGCACAGATACGCAGTATTTT. Residues: CASSIKGTSGTDTQYF.

This chain uses TRBV19 with TRBJ1-4, with a possible D match to TRBD1 (6 bases). The CDR3 is 12 amino acids. The V end was cut by 5 bases, the J end by 10 bases, with 11 bases between. Germline V CDR1 and CDR2: LNHDA, SQIVND (reference sequence). The CDR3 protein is CASSDEGGKLFF. CDR3 DNA sequence: TGTGCCAGTAGTGACGAGGGGGGAAAACTGTTTTTT.

The chain uses TRBV18 and TRBJ1-2, with no clear D. This CDR3 has 14 residues. Germline V gene lookup returns CDR1 KGHSH and CDR2 LQKENI. Trimming left V 0 bases short and J 3 bases short, with 8 bases between. The CDR3 loop is CASSPPAVDYGYTF. The CDR3 nucleotides read TGTGCCAGCTCACCACCGGCCGTTGACTATGGCTACACCTTC. Combining the CDR3 with reference TRBV18 and TRBJ1-2 gives the whole variable domain NAGVMQNPRHLVRRRGQEARLRCSPMKGHSHVYWYRQLPEEGLKFMVYLQKENIIDESGMPKERFSAEFPKEGPSILRIQQVVRGDSAAYFCASSPPAVDYGYTFGSGTRLTVV.

CDR3 protein: CASSQIAGQNTGELFF. The DNA for the CDR3 is TGTGCCAGCAGCCAAATAGCGGGCCAAAACACCGGGGAGCTGTTTTTT. V usage is TRBV7-9 and J usage is TRBJ2-2; 7 bases map to TRBD2. This CDR3 spans 16 amino acids. The ends lost 5 bases at V and 2 bases at J; junction bases unmatched: 8. Germline CDR1 is SEHNR and CDR2 is FQNEAQ (reference sequence).

This chain joins TRBV27 and TRBJ2-1; 9 positions match TRBD2. The CDR3 contains 14 residues. J was trimmed by 8 bases and V by 6 bases; bases with no gene match: 8. CDR1 and CDR2 from the germline V gene are MNHEY and SMNVEV (reference sequence). The CDR3, as DNA: TGTGCCAGCAGCCTCGTAAGCGGGGGGTATGAGCAGTTCTTC. This encodes CASSLVSGGYEQFF.

This clonotype showed up just a few times. The rearrangement links TRBV19 to TRBJ2-3; possible D gene TRBD2, 6 bases. Germline CDR1 and CDR2: LNHDA and SQIVND (reference sequence). V was clipped by 5 bases and J by 5 bases, with 14 bases between them. The CDR3 contains 14 residues. The CDR3, as DNA: TGTGCCAGTAGTTTCCGCTCCGGGGGAGATACGCAGTATTTT. Encoded protein: CASSFRSGGDTQYF.

This clonotype appeared a few times. This chain links TRBV2 with TRBJ1-6; 8 bases line up with TRBD1. Trimming at V came to 3 bases and at J to 8 bases, leaving 3 bases not matched to a gene. The CDR3 length is 14 residues. From germline, CDR1 is SNHLY and CDR2 FYNNEI. In DNA form, the CDR3 reads TGTGCCAGCAGTGACAGGGGGCGGGATTCACCCCTCCACTTT. Encoded protein: CASSDRGRDSPLHF.

This chain joins TRBV5-1 and TRBJ2-2; no clear D. Trimming stripped 1 base from V and 0 bases from J, with 7 bases between. Germline V CDR1 and CDR2: SGHRS, YFSETQ. The CDR3 has 15 residues. The chain's CDR3 is CASSLPGSNTGELFF. The CDR3 region has the DNA TGCGCCAGCAGCTTGCCTGGATCGAACACCGGGGAGCTGTTTTTT. Full variable domain (missing parts from reference TRBV5-1 and TRBJ2-2): KAGVTQTPRYLIKTRGQQVTLSCSPISGHRSVSWYQQTPGQGLQFLFEYFSETQRNKGNFPGRFSGRQFSNSRSEMNVSTLELGDSALYLCASSLPGSNTGELFFGEGSRLTVL.

J is TRBJ1-5 and V is TRBV2, with TRBD1 identical over 12 bases. The V gene's germline CDR1 is SNHLY and CDR2 FYNNEI. The CDR3 has 14 residues. V was pared by 6 bases and J by 3 bases, with 0 bases of the junction left unmatched. For the CDR3, the DNA is TGTGCCAGCAGGGGACAGGGGGCCAATCAGCCCCAGCATTTT. Its protein is CASRGQGANQPQHF.

The chain employs TRBV10-3 and TRBJ2-7; no clear D. Germline V gene lookup returns CDR1 ENHRY and CDR2 SYGVKD. This CDR3 contains 14 residues. Trimming left V 4 bases short and J 6 bases short, with 16 bases between. The CDR3 DNA reads as TGTGCCATCAGTGTTTTTCAGGATACCTCCGAGCAGTACTTC. Translating gives CAISVFQDTSEQYF.

The genes are TRBV10-2 and TRBJ1-1; the D is unclear. The CDR3 extends over 12 amino acids. With 2 bases removed from V and 12 bases from J, the gap between germline ends came to 13 bases. Germline assignment: CDR1 WSHSY and CDR2 SAAADI. Written as DNA, the CDR3 is TGCGCCAGCAGTGAGGGAAAGATGGGGACTTTCTTT. It is translated as CASSEGKMGTFF.

This clonotype has only a few counts. The chain joins TRBV20-1 to TRBJ2-1; D gene uncertain. The CDR3 length is 16 residues. V was pared by 2 bases and J by 4 bases, with 18 bases between. CDR1 is DFQATT, CDR2 SNEGSKA, per germline (reference sequence). CDR3 amino acids: CSARSTVGISYNEQFF. The CDR3 coding sequence is TGCAGTGCTAGATCCACTGTGGGGATATCTTACAATGAGCAGTTCTTC.

The chain joins TRBV14 to TRBJ2-1; 12 nucleotides line up with TRBD2. Germline CDR1 SGHDN, CDR2 FVKESK. The CDR3 is made up of 18 amino acids. The ends lost 0 bases at V and 7 bases at J; junction bases unmatched: 10. The chain's CDR3 is CASSQEVVGTSGRNEQFF. In DNA form, the CDR3 reads TGTGCCAGCAGCCAAGAAGTGGTAGGGACTAGCGGGCGGAATGAGCAGTTCTTC.

This chain links TRBV12-3 or TRBV12-4 with TRBJ1-1; 8 bases are shared with TRBD1. This CDR3 contains 15 residues. Trimming took 5 bases from V and 1 from J; bases not matched to a gene: 6. CDR3 nucleotides: TGTGCCAGCAGTCCATCCGGGACAGGGAACACTGAAGCTTTCTTT. It codes for CASSPSGTGNTEAFF.

This chain links TRBV7-9 with TRBJ1-1; maybe TRBD1 (5 bases). Germline V lookup: CDR1 SEHNR, CDR2 FQNEAQ (reference sequence). The V and J ends lost 4 bases and 5 bases respectively, with 17 bases between them. The CDR3 is 15 residues long. The chain's CDR3 is CASSSPFGAMTEAFF. In DNA, the CDR3 is TGTGCCAGCAGCTCCCCGTTTGGGGCGATGACTGAAGCTTTCTTT.

This clonotype was seen a few times. V and J are TRBV20-1 and TRBJ2-3, with TRBD2 as a possible D gene (5 bases). The CDR3 has 14 amino acids. Germline loops: CDR1 DFQATT, CDR2 SNEGSKA (reference sequence). Trimming shortened V by 7 bases and J by 2 bases, and 16 bases separated the two germline ends. The CDR3 DNA is TGCAGTGTCCGGAAGCGGAGCAACACAGATACGCAGTATTTT. Protein product: CSVRKRSNTDTQYF.

The chain recombines TRBV6-1 with TRBJ2-7; 13 nucleotides agree with TRBD2. V was pared by 8 bases and J by 5 bases, with 9 bases of the junction left unmatched. Germline values: CDR1 MNHNS, CDR2 SASEGT. The CDR3 is made up of 15 amino acids. The CDR3 nucleotides read TGTGCCAGCTGCAGGACTAGCGGGAGTTCTGACGAGCAGTACTTC. Its protein is CASCRTSGSSDEQYF.

The V call is TRBV29-1, the J call TRBJ1-1; the D gene is possibly TRBD1 (5 bases). Trimming took 7 bases from V and 0 from J, leaving 24 bases between them. CDR1 and CDR2 from the germline V gene are SQVTM and ANQGSEA. The CDR3 is 17 residues long. In DNA, the CDR3 is TGCAGCGCCGAAGCCCCTCGGGGGGGTGGATTGAACACTGAAGCTTTCTTT. Translating gives CSAEAPRGGGLNTEAFF. The complete variable domain, with remaining parts taken from reference TRBV29-1 and TRBJ1-1, reads SAVISQKPSRDICQRGTSLTIQCQVDSQVTMMFWYRQQPGQSLTLIATANQGSEATYESGFVIDKFPISRPNLTFSTLTVSNMSPEDSSIYLCSAEAPRGGGLNTEAFFGQGTRLTVV.

The J gene is TRBJ2-3, the V gene TRBV23-1; D gene uncertain. TRBV23-1 is an ORF for which the function is uncertain. V was trimmed by 8 bases and J by 2 bases, leaving 8 bases between them. The CDR3 is 12 amino acids. DNA of the CDR3: TGCGCCAGCGAAGTCGACACAGATACGCAGTATTTT. This sequence encodes CASEVDTDTQYF.

This clonotype has only a few counts. The rearrangement links TRBV7-8 to TRBJ1-6; D is undetermined. This CDR3 is 15 amino acids long. CDR1 and CDR2 from the germline V gene are SGHVS and FQNEAQ. Trimming removed 0 bases from V and 7 bases from J, with 10 bases in between. The CDR3 protein is CASSLARPQNSPLHF. CDR3 DNA: TGTGCCAGCAGCTTAGCGCGGCCCCAAAATTCACCCCTCCACTTT. Drawing the rest from reference TRBV7-8 and TRBJ1-6, the complete variable domain is GAGVSQSPRYKVAKRGQDVALRCDPISGHVSLFWYQQALGQGPEFLTYFQNEAQLDKSGLPSDRFFAERPEGSVSTLKIQRTQQEDSAVYLCASSLARPQNSPLHFGNGTRLTVT.

V usage is TRBV6-1 and J usage is TRBJ2-5, with 7 bases identical to TRBD2. Germline trimming cut 6 bases from V and 4 bases from J; bases unmatched to any gene: 11. The germline CDR1 and CDR2 sequences are MNHNS and SASEGT. The CDR3 length is 15 residues. The CDR3 protein is CASSRFSGPRETQYF. The DNA of the CDR3 is TGTGCCAGCAGCAGATTTAGCGGGCCCCGAGAGACCCAGTACTTC.

This chain joins TRBV4-3 and TRBJ1-1, with TRBD1 as a possible D gene (5 bases). Looked up from germline, CDR1 is LGHNA and CDR2 is YSLEER. The CDR3 extends over 14 amino acids. V lost 3 bases, J lost 0 bases, and 8 bases lay in between. The CDR3 DNA reads as TGCGCCAGCAGCCAGGGGGGTATGAACACTGAAGCTTTCTTT. Amino acids: CASSQGGMNTEAFF.

This clonotype was counted between two and nine times. This chain links TRBV19 with TRBJ1-5; 10 nucleotides agree with TRBD1. There are 17 residues in the CDR3. Trimming took 4 bases from V and 6 from J; bases not matched to a gene: 12. Germline V gives CDR1 LNHDA, CDR2 SQIVND (reference sequence). CDR3 sequence reads: CASSTDRGRNLGQPQHF. CDR3 DNA sequence: TGTGCCAGTAGTACCGACAGGGGGCGAAATCTTGGTCAGCCCCAGCATTTT.

This clonotype was found a few times. The chain uses TRBV6-2 or TRBV6-3 and TRBJ1-2; D uncertain. V lost 4 bases and J lost 4, with 7 bases in between. This CDR3 has 12 amino acids. Germline-derived CDR1 and CDR2 are MNHEY and SVGEGT. Here the CDR3 reads CASSSPGYGYTF. The CDR3 bases are TGTGCCAGCAGTTCCCCGGGCTATGGCTACACCTTC.